Each of the 8 T cell receptor beta chains below was sequenced from the same sample in a study of cytomegalovirus exposure and HLA in healthy donors. The PCR contained 60 Vbeta and 13 Jbeta primers. Sequencing used immunoSEQ multiplex PCR; TCRdb keeps in-frame clones, though not all of them. Among around 140,000 clones listed, roughly three fifths were seen once. Sequencing input: PBMCs. These receptors were obtained from a woman aged 55-70 years in good health and CMV-seronegative.

The J gene is TRBJ2-7, the V gene TRBV5-4, with 9 nucleotides matching TRBD1. This CDR3 contains 14 residues. V was pared by 2 bases and J by 2 bases, with 2 bases of the junction left unmatched. Germline V gene data show CDR1 as SGHNT and CDR2 as YYREEE (reference sequence). This CDR3 is CASSLGTGPYEQYF. DNA of the CDR3: TGTGCCAGCAGCTTAGGGACAGGGCCCTACGAGCAGTACTTC.

The table lists this clone with a count of one. The junction shows a germline mismatch at one end, possibly a read error. The V gene is TRBV7-7, the J gene TRBJ2-1; weak D call: TRBD1 (5 bases). The CDR3 totals 13 residues. In germline, CDR1 is SSHAT, CDR2 FNYEAQ (reference sequence). The CDR3 DNA sequence: TGTGCTAGCAGCTCTTCCCCAGGGAATGAGCAGTTCTTC. Translation gives CASSSSPGNEQFF.

The rearrangement joins TRBV5-6 to TRBJ2-7; D gene uncertain. This CDR3 spans 15 amino acids. V gave up 2 bases and J gave up 0 bases, with 12 bases separating them. Germline CDR1 reads SGHDT; CDR2 reads YYEEEE. The CDR3 DNA reads TGTGCCAGCAGCTTTCTCTCTCCTAGCTCCTACGAGCAGTACTTC. It is translated as CASSFLSPSSYEQYF.

The chain couples TRBV5-6 to TRBJ1-4; 9 positions match TRBD1. V lost 3 bases to trimming and J lost 7 bases; unmatched junction nucleotides: 4. From germline, CDR1 is SGHDT and CDR2 YYEEEE. The CDR3 length is 14 residues. CDR3 region: CASSWGQGGEKLFF. The CDR3, as DNA: TGTGCCAGCAGCTGGGGACAGGGAGGTGAAAAACTGTTTTTT.

The chain is built from TRBV7-2 and TRBJ2-7; 8 nucleotides line up with TRBD2. CDR1 is SGHTA and CDR2 is FQGNSA in the germline V gene. J gave up 0 bases and V 2 bases, and 6 bases lay outside the gene matches. CDR3 length: 16 residues. The CDR3 DNA reads TGTGCCAGCAGCTTATCAGCGGGGGCCGGCTCCTACGAGCAGTACTTC. It encodes CASSLSAGAGSYEQYF.

This clone has just a few counts. V and J are TRBV5-6 and TRBJ2-1, with 9 nucleotides matching TRBD2. The germline gives CDR1 SGHDT, CDR2 YYEEEE. V trimming: 0 bases; J trimming: 15 bases; junction bases outside the gene matches: 10. The CDR3 is 14 amino acids. The CDR3: CASSLAQASGAPFF. The CDR3 DNA is TGTGCCAGCAGCTTGGCCCAGGCTAGCGGGGCTCCGTTCTTC.

V usage is TRBV27 and J usage is TRBJ2-3, with unresolved D. Germline loops: CDR1 MNHEY, CDR2 SMNVEV (reference sequence). This CDR3 contains 15 residues. V was trimmed by 4 bases and J by 0 bases, leaving 11 bases between them. CDR3 in DNA: TGTGCCAGCAGTTCGGCAGGCGCCAGCACAGATACGCAGTATTTT. Protein: CASSSAGASTDTQYF.

The J gene is TRBJ1-4, the V gene TRBV5-4; no reliable D call. Germline V gives CDR1 SGHNT, CDR2 YYREEE (reference sequence). V lost 4 bases, J lost 0 bases, and 7 bases lay in between. This CDR3 spans 14 amino acids. The CDR3 nucleotides read TGTGCCAGCAGCGTCGGGACAACTAATGAAAAACTGTTTTTT. Protein sequence: CASSVGTTNEKLFF.